Listed below are T cell receptor beta chains from one sample, sequenced in a study of OX40 agonist ivuxolimab in advanced cancers. Some clones are missing from TCRdb's copy, which holds only in-frame ones; the method was immunoSEQ multiplex PCR. The sample yields tens of thousands of clones, approximately 86% seen once. The sample consisted of CD4+ or CD8+ T cells sorted from blood, taken in a trial of the OX40 agonist ivuxolimab. The receptors stem from an adult with an advanced solid tumor such as melanoma, head and neck, liver or kidney cancer. Each CDR3 is given with its conserved first and last residue.

>TRBJ1-4|TRBV13
CASGLGGKSNEKLFF
>TRBJ2-3|TRBV6-6
CASSYLGGPDTQYF
>TRBJ2-4|TRBV5-1
CASSLVYSQNIQYF
>TRBJ1-3|TRBV9
CASSDRGAGNTIYF
>TRBJ2-7|TRBV6-6
CASKLQGGTYEQYF
>TRBJ2-3|TRBV5-1
CASSLRTGDTDTQYF
>TRBJ2-7|TRBV4-2
CASSLGGGGMYEQYF
>TRBJ1-6|TRBV27
CASSFRGTPLHF
>TRBJ2-7|TRBV19
CASSRLAGGVVREQYF
>TRBJ2-1|TRBV29-1
CSVVRLAGVNEQFF
>TRBJ2-7|TRBV20-1
CSAPDPYEQYF
>TRBJ2-4|TRBV6-1
CASAQGVAKNIQYF
>TRBJ2-5|TRBV6-5
CASSYFGRVGETQYF
>TRBJ1-5|TRBV7-3
CASSPNRQGNQPRHF
>TRBJ1-5|TRBV18
CASSLGRLYSNQPQHF
>TRBJ2-6|TRBV5-1
CASSLQPSGANVLTF
>TRBJ2-3|TRBV18
CASSPAVGSTDTQYF
>TRBJ2-1|TRBV5-1
CASSASGTRYNEQFF
>TRBJ1-2|TRBV28
CASSRQGFGYTF
>TRBJ2-2|TRBV6-4
CASRKGARVDGELFF
>TRBJ2-1|TRBV28
CASSRTGLVYNEQFF
>TRBJ1-1|TRBV4-2
CASSQKGGGRNTEAFF
>TRBJ1-5|TRBV25-1
CASSETGFDQPQHF
>TRBJ2-7|TRBV27
CASSPRNDYEQYF
>TRBJ2-5|TRBV9
CASSPTGTTKETQYF
>TRBJ2-3|TRBV15
CATSIAGGAPDTQYF
>TRBJ2-5|TRBV7-9
CASSSALGLAGDEETQYF
>TRBJ2-1|TRBV2
CASRAELDGLGDEQFF
>TRBJ2-1|TRBV7-3
CASSPSGGGYNEQFF
>TRBJ2-3|TRBV27
CASSSFTTDTQYF
>TRBJ1-1|TRBV6-5
CASSYEGWNTEAFF
>TRBJ1-1|TRBV7-9
CASRPTDETAGTEAFF
>TRBJ2-7|TRBV28
CASRLSGEQYF
>TRBJ2-3|TRBV2
CASSEEADTQYF
>TRBJ1-2|TRBV5-8
CASSKTLGQLDYGYTF
>TRBJ2-5|TRBV4-1
CASSQGGGAGRAGETQYF
>TRBJ2-7|TRBV6-6
CASSLRGREQYF
>TRBJ2-1|TRBV15
CATSRGVSYNEQFF
>TRBJ2-5|TRBV7-9
CASSVQGARQETQYF
>TRBJ2-7|TRBV5-5
CASSLASTYEQYF
>TRBJ2-3|TRBV10-3
CALQREVTDTQYF
>TRBJ2-5|TRBV9
CASSVRGGETQYF
>TRBJ2-7|TRBV5-4
CASSLVGTGLQQYF
>TRBJ2-6|TRBV19
CASTSRGGSSGANVLTF
>TRBJ1-5|TRBV6-6
CASSGTPYNQPQHF
>TRBJ2-3|TRBV7-9
CASSSRGSTDTQYF
>TRBJ2-7|TRBV6-1
CASSEAARGYEQYF
>TRBJ2-7|TRBV27
CASSFSSGRYEQYF
>TRBJ1-2|TRBV2
CASSASEPYAGFSTF
>TRBJ2-2|TRBV6-8
CASSPSITGELFF
>TRBJ2-3|TRBV11-2
CASSFSDRTDTQYF
>TRBJ2-5|TRBV18
CASSPGRSETQYF
>TRBJ2-1|TRBV9
CASSRSLLAGGPSEQFF
>TRBJ2-1|TRBV5-1
CASSLESGVKNEQFF
>TRBJ1-4|TRBV7-9
CASSLQRPSNEKLFF
>TRBJ2-7|TRBV5-8
CASSFLPREQYF
>TRBJ1-5|TRBV27
CASGRGFEPQHF
>TRBJ2-3|TRBV9
CASSVVSTDTQYF
>TRBJ1-5|TRBV19
CASSEQDVPQHF
>TRBJ1-4|TRBV6-6
CASSNPPGYEKLFF